This entry lists 28 T cell receptor beta chains sequenced from one sample in a study of T cells after posttransplantation cyclophosphamide. TCRdb keeps only in-frame clones here, not all; method: immunoSEQ multiplex PCR. The sample carries roughly 9,200 clones, roughly 89% recorded once. Input material: memory CD4+ T cells sorted from PBMCs. The receptors originated from a woman between 55 and 75 years old in good health, CMV-negative, and a related stem cell transplant donor.

This chain joins TRBV7-9 and TRBJ2-1, with 12 bases identical to TRBD2. The CDR3 extends over 19 amino acids. The V segment lost 4 bases and the J segment 0 bases; nucleotides outside the gene matches: 10. Germline V gene sequence: CDR1 SEHNR, CDR2 FQNEAQ (reference sequence). This CDR3 reads CASSSVPLLAGGSYNEQFF. The CDR3 DNA reads TGTGCCAGCAGCTCTGTTCCATTACTAGCGGGAGGCTCCTACAATGAGCAGTTCTTC.

The gene calls are TRBV28 and TRBJ2-4; no firm D call. The germline V and J ends were trimmed by 4 bases and 2 bases, with 9 bases remaining between them. CDR1 is MDHEN, CDR2 SYDVKM, per germline. CDR3 length equals 14 residues. The CDR3: CASSSWATKNIQYF. Here the CDR3 DNA reads TGTGCCAGCAGTTCGTGGGCCACCAAAAACATTCAGTACTTC.

V and J are TRBV11-3 and TRBJ1-5; D is undetermined. The germline V gene encodes CDR1 SGHNT and CDR2 YENEEA. V was trimmed by 2 bases and J by 0 bases, leaving 20 bases between them. CDR3 length: 19 amino acids. The CDR3 bases are TGTGCCAGCAGCTTAAAGGAAGGGTTGGGCGGGTATAGCAATCAGCCCCAGCATTTT. It is translated as CASSLKEGLGGYSNQPQHF.

The rearrangement links TRBV4-2 to TRBJ2-2; weak D call: TRBD2 (6 bases). The CDR3 spans 15 residues. Deletions cut 1 base from V and 6 bases from J, with 12 bases between. Germline CDR1 and CDR2: LGHNA and YNFKEQ. CDR3 in amino acids: CASSQGSEGSGELFF. The CDR3 bases are TGTGCCAGCAGCCAAGGCTCGGAGGGGTCCGGGGAGCTGTTTTTT.

The chain recombines TRBV5-1 with TRBJ1-3; D perhaps matches TRBD1 (6 bases). This CDR3 contains 15 residues. In germline, CDR1 is SGHRS, CDR2 YFSETQ. V dropped 1 base and J dropped 2 bases, with 10 bases sitting between them. The CDR3 loop reads CASSLQGIAGNTIYF. The CDR3 region has the DNA TGCGCCAGCAGCTTGCAGGGGATCGCTGGAAACACCATATATTTT.

The V call is TRBV2, the J call TRBJ2-2, with D perhaps matching TRBD1 (6 bases). The CDR3 contains 16 residues. CDR1 is SNHLY, CDR2 FYNNEI, per germline. The V end lost 7 bases, the J end lost 6 bases, and 21 bases lay between the germline ends. The CDR3 nucleotides are TGTGCCAGCAATCCCCCAGAGGCAGGGGTTGCCGGGGAGCTGTTTTTT. It is translated as CASNPPEAGVAGELFF.

The chain combines TRBV5-1 with TRBJ2-1, with TRBD2 matching 11 bases. The CDR3 is 16 amino acids. J gave up 8 bases and V 4 bases, and 11 bases lay outside the gene matches. CDR1 is SGHRS, CDR2 YFSETQ, per germline. The CDR3, as DNA: TGCGCCAGCAGCCGGTCGGCGACTAGCGGGGTAGATGAGCAGTTCTTC. Amino acid sequence: CASSRSATSGVDEQFF.

The CDR3 bases are TGTGCCAGCAGCTTAAGACTTACCTATGGCTACACCTTC. Its translation is CASSLRLTYGYTF. The chain is built from TRBV7-2 and TRBJ1-2; D ambiguous. Trimming pared 2 bases from V and 4 bases from J, leaving 8 bases between. CDR1 and CDR2 from the germline V gene are SGHTA and FQGNSA. The CDR3 extends over 13 amino acids.

The chain carries TRBV5-4 and TRBJ2-1; TRBD2 agrees at 8 bases. Trimming cost V 4 bases and J 3 bases; bases outside gene matches: 9. The length of the CDR3 is 16 residues. CDR1 SGHNT and CDR2 YYREEE come from the germline V gene (reference sequence). CDR3 sequence reads: CASSPSVAGGYNEQFF. CDR3 nucleotides: TGTGCCAGCAGCCCTTCTGTGGCGGGGGGCTACAATGAGCAGTTCTTC.

This clone was seen once. The chain is built from TRBV19 and TRBJ2-5, with no clear D. Germline lookup yields CDR1 LNHDA and CDR2 SQIVND (reference sequence). The CDR3 sequence is 12 residues long. Trimming stripped 1 base from V and 7 bases from J, with 7 bases between. CDR3 nucleotides: TGTGCCAGTAGTATAGTTTCGGGGACCCAGTACTTC. Translating it yields CASSIVSGTQYF. The full variable domain, with the rest looked up from reference TRBV19 and TRBJ2-5, is DGGITQSPKYLFRKEGQNVTLSCEQNLNHDAMYWYRQDPGQGLRLIYYSQIVNDFQKGDIAEGYSVSREKKESFPLTVTSAQKNPTAFYLCASSIVSGTQYFGPGTRLLVL.

The J gene is TRBJ1-5, the V gene TRBV7-2; unclear D gene. The CDR3 is 14 residues long. The V and J ends lost 2 bases and 3 bases respectively, with 8 bases between them. Germline loops: CDR1 SGHTA, CDR2 FQGNSA. CDR3 amino acids: CASSLTGINQPQHF. As DNA, the CDR3 is TGTGCCAGCAGCTTAACGGGGATCAATCAGCCCCAGCATTTT.

This clone occurred once. This chain uses TRBV30 with TRBJ2-5; 8 nucleotides align to TRBD1. Germline V gene lookup returns CDR1 GTSNPN and CDR2 SVGIG (reference sequence). This CDR3 region has 14 residues. The ends lost 4 bases at V and 3 bases at J; junction bases unmatched: 7. DNA of the CDR3: TGTGCCTGGACTGGGCACAGGGGGGAAGAGACCCAGTACTTC. This translates into CAWTGHRGEETQYF.

By frequency in the sample, this clone is large. The rearrangement uses TRBV6-5 and TRBJ2-2; D perhaps matches TRBD1 (6 bases). CDR1 and CDR2 (germline): MNHEY, SVGAGI. Between the trimmed V and J ends, which lost 5 bases and 4 bases, there was a span of 11 bases. The CDR3 has 14 amino acids. The CDR3, as DNA: TGTGCCAGCAGTCAACAGGGCCTCACCGGGGAGCTGTTTTTT. Translation gives CASSQQGLTGELFF.

V is TRBV7-9 and J is TRBJ2-1; 13 positions match TRBD2. Per the germline V gene, CDR1 is SEHNR and CDR2 is FQNEAQ (reference sequence). CDR3 length equals 18 residues. V was clipped by 6 bases and J by 10 bases; unmatched bases: 18. Here the CDR3 DNA reads TGTGCCAGCAGTTCCAAGCGTCTTCCAACGACTAGCGGGGGGGAGCAGTTCTTC. This gives the protein CASSSKRLPTTSGGEQFF.

The V and J genes are TRBV28 and TRBJ1-2, with 7 bases that match TRBD1. The CDR3 runs to 14 residues. Germline loops: CDR1 MDHEN, CDR2 SYDVKM. The trim removed 7 bases at V and 3 bases at J, leaving 8 bases unmatched. For the CDR3, the DNA is TGTGCCAGCACCATCCCGGACAGGTACTATGGCTACACCTTC. Protein: CASTIPDRYYGYTF.

V gene TRBV9 combines with J gene TRBJ2-7; a weak D match, TRBD1 (8 bases). CDR1 and CDR2 from the germline V gene are SGDLS and YYNGEE. Deletions cut 0 bases from V and 3 bases from J, with 13 bases between. The CDR3 loop spans 15 amino acids. The CDR3 DNA is TGTGCCAGCAGCGTAGGAGCGGGACAGGTCTACGAGCAGTACTTC. Amino acid sequence: CASSVGAGQVYEQYF.

J is TRBJ2-7 and V is TRBV6-5; 7 positions agree with TRBD1. J lost 2 bases, V lost 2 bases, and 6 bases had no gene match. The CDR3 sequence is 15 residues long. The germline V gene has CDR1 MNHEY and CDR2 SVGAGI. The CDR3 coding sequence is TGTGCCAGCAGTTACGGGGGACAGACAGCCTACGAGCAGTACTTC. This encodes CASSYGGQTAYEQYF.

This chain connects TRBV9 to TRBJ2-3; D not certain. Germline V CDR1 and CDR2: SGDLS, YYNGEE. The CDR3 loop spans 12 amino acids. The V end was cut by 0 bases, the J end by 3 bases, with 2 bases between. The CDR3: CASSVVTDTQYF. The CDR3 nucleotides read TGTGCCAGCAGCGTAGTAACAGATACGCAGTATTTT. Supplemented by reference TRBV9 and TRBJ2-3, the full variable domain reads DSGVTQTPKHLITATGQRVTLRCSPRSGDLSVYWYQQSLDQGLQFLIQYYNGEERAKGNILERFSAQQFPDLHSELNLSSLELGDSALYFCASSVVTDTQYFGPGTRLTVL.

V is TRBV30 and J is TRBJ2-2; the D gene is possibly TRBD1 (5 bases). The germline V gene encodes CDR1 GTSNPN and CDR2 SVGIG (reference sequence). CDR3 length: 15 amino acids. Trimming left V 4 bases short and J 0 bases short, with 12 bases between. CDR3 sequence: CAWTLGVSNTGELFF. CDR3 bases: TGTGCCTGGACCCTAGGGGTCTCGAACACCGGGGAGCTGTTTTTT.

This clone turned up a few times. The chain carries TRBV14 and TRBJ1-6; no reliable D call. V lost 1 base to trimming and J lost 14 bases, with 15 bases between them. This CDR3 is built from 14 residues. Germline V CDR1 and CDR2: SGHDN, FVKESK. DNA for the CDR3: TGTGCCAGCAGCCAAGCCACGGGTGGGAGAGCCCTCCACTTT. This encodes CASSQATGGRALHF.

A single count supports this clone. This chain joins TRBV4-1 and TRBJ2-2, with 8 bases aligning to TRBD1. Germline lookup yields CDR1 MGHRA and CDR2 YSYEKL. The CDR3 is 17 residues long. Trimming took 4 bases from V and 0 from J; bases not matched to a gene: 7. CDR3 sequence (DNA): TGCGCCAGCAGCCCCGTTTGGACAGGGTCGAACACCGGGGAGCTGTTTTTT. Its protein is CASSPVWTGSNTGELFF.

The chain uses TRBV9 and TRBJ2-1; 8 nucleotides align to TRBD2. In germline, CDR1 is SGDLS, CDR2 YYNGEE. The CDR3 is made up of 15 amino acids. V dropped 1 base and J dropped 9; count of bases not matched to a gene: 9. The CDR3 bases are TGTGCCAGCAGCGTAATGGGCGGGGGGTTCGGTGAGCAGTTCTTC. This gives the protein CASSVMGGGFGEQFF.

The chain combines TRBV2 with TRBJ2-3; D ambiguous. Per germline, CDR1 SNHLY and CDR2 FYNNEI. V lost 6 bases to trimming and J lost 5 bases, with 9 bases between them. The CDR3 extends over 12 amino acids. Written as DNA, the CDR3 is TGTGCCAGCAGACGGGTAGGAGATACGCAGTATTTT. Translating it yields CASRRVGDTQYF.

This clone is a singleton in its sample. This chain joins TRBV5-1 and TRBJ1-6; no clear D. The germline gives CDR1 SGHRS, CDR2 YFSETQ. With 6 bases removed from V and 10 bases from J, the gap between germline ends came to 20 bases. The CDR3 extends over 15 amino acids. This chain's CDR3 is CASTPGGQVGSPLHF. The DNA for the CDR3 is TGCGCCAGCACCCCTGGTGGGCAGGTCGGATCACCCCTCCACTTT.

The chain links TRBV7-2 to TRBJ2-7; 9 bases line up with TRBD1. This CDR3 region has 15 residues. The V and J ends lost 0 bases and 5 bases, in that order; junction bases with no gene match: 5. CDR1 and CDR2 from the germline V gene are SGHTA and FQGNSA. CDR3 residues: CASSLAGTGLHEQYF. The CDR3, as DNA: TGTGCCAGCAGCTTAGCCGGGACAGGGTTGCACGAGCAGTACTTC.

The chain carries TRBV19 and TRBJ2-5; 9 nucleotides agree with TRBD2. With 5 bases clipped from V and 5 bases from J, the junction kept 12 bases outside the gene matches. The germline V gene has CDR1 LNHDA and CDR2 SQIVND (reference sequence). The CDR3 length is 16 residues. The CDR3 loop reads CASSAAIAGVGETQYF. CDR3 in DNA: TGTGCCAGTAGTGCCGCTATAGCGGGAGTTGGGGAGACCCAGTACTTC.

The J gene is TRBJ1-6, the V gene TRBV6-6; no definite D call. There are 14 residues in the CDR3. Looked up from germline, CDR1 is MNHNY and CDR2 is SVGAGI (reference sequence). The V gene lost 2 bases and the J gene lost 9 bases, with 11 bases spanning the gap. Here the CDR3 DNA reads TGTGCCAGCAGTTACGAAGGAGGAGGTTCACCCCTCCACTTT. The encoded protein is CASSYEGGGSPLHF.

J is TRBJ1-5 and V is TRBV30; D is unresolved. Looked up from germline, CDR1 is GTSNPN and CDR2 is SVGIG (reference sequence). V lost 3 bases and J lost 4, with 10 bases in between. The CDR3 sequence is 13 residues long. The CDR3 sequence is CAWRESKNQPQHF. Here the CDR3 DNA reads TGTGCCTGGAGGGAGTCAAAGAATCAGCCCCAGCATTTT.